The clone carrying this T cell receptor beta chain was detected ten times or more. These data come from a study of T cells in Graves' hyperthyroidism and ophthalmopathy. V was pared by 4 bases and J by 0 bases, with 12 bases between. This CDR3 is 16 amino acids long. In germline, CDR1 is LGHDT, CDR2 YNNKEL (reference sequence). Regions amplified from RNA transcripts were the TCR beta CDR3 regions. Initially, a first-round RT-PCR of the TCR CDR3 employed the HTBI primer set. TCRdb re-called the multiplex PCR reads with MiXCR, one entry per CDR3 protein. The table lists 90,000 to 120,000 distinct CDR3 sequences, more than 15% of them singletons, with around two fifths in the top ten. Lactation, pregnancy, other autoimmune disease or uncontrolled infection excluded patients.

The sequence came from a woman in her 50s with Graves' hyperthyroidism. Sequences were obtained from blood. V and J are TRBV3-1 and TRBJ1-4; weak D call: TRBD1 (6 bases). The CDR3 reads CASSPGDIATNEKLFF. The CDR3 DNA is TGTGCCAGCAGCCCAGGGGACATCGCAACTAATGAAAAACTGTTTTTT.